This TCR beta chain stems from a study of cytomegalovirus exposure and HLA in healthy donors. General study points: TCR clusters originating in the first cohort tended to co-occur in the roughly 110 validation repertoires, according to a later analysis. The study labeled about 160 TCR beta chains cytomegalovirus-associated. Confirmation in vitro established that three CMV-associated chains were specific for CMV antigens.

Data came from immunoSEQ multiplex PCR; TCRdb stores just in-frame clones and leaves some out. This sample has about 44,000 clones, with 93% found just once. V shed 5 bases and J 5 bases; nucleotides not matched to a gene: 7. This CDR3 comprises 13 residues. Germline V lookup: CDR1 SQVTM, CDR2 ANQGSEA. On this clone itself: The antigen is unknown.

The chain combines TRBV29-1 with TRBJ2-5, with 8 nucleotides matching TRBD2. The sequenced sample consisted of PBMCs. This TCR came from a woman aged 18-29 years in good health and CMV-seronegative. CDR3 sequence: CSVLSREGETQYF. The CDR3 DNA is TGCAGCGTTTTAAGTCGGGAGGGGGAGACCCAGTACTTC. The variable domain in full, with the rest retrieved from reference TRBV29-1 and TRBJ2-5, is SAVISQKPSRDICQRGTSLTIQCQVDSQVTMMFWYRQQPGQSLTLIATANQGSEATYESGFVIDKFPISRPNLTFSTLTVSNMSPEDSSIYLCSVLSREGETQYFGPGTRLLVL.